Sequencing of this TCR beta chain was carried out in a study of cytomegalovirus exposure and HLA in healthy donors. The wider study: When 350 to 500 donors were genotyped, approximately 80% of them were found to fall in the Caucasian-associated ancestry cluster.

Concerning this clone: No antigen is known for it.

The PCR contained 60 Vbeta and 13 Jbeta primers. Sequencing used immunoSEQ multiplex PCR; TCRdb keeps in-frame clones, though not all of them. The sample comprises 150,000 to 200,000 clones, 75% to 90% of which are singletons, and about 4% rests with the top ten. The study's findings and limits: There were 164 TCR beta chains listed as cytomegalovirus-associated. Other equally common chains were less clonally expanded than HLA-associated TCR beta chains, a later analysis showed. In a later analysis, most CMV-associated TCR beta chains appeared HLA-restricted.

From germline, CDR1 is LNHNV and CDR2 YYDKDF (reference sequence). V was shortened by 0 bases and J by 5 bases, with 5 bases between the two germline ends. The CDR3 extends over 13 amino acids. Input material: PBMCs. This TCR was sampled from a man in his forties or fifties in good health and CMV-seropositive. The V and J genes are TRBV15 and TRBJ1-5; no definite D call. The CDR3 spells CATSRDPDQPQHF. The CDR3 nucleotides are TGTGCCACCAGCAGAGATCCAGATCAGCCCCAGCATTTT.